This entry features one T cell receptor beta chain sequence. Its specificity is not known. The donors were in the roughly 110-subject validation cohort, distinct from the roughly 700-subject first cohort. This sample stems from a study of cytomegalovirus exposure and HLA in healthy donors. Study-wide background: The 550 to 800 first-cohort repertoires and the approximately 110 validation repertoires shared the same platform, a later analysis reported.

The CDR3 sequence is 15 residues long. Trimming left V 5 bases short and J 8 bases short, with 16 bases between. Germline assignment: CDR1 SGHVS and CDR2 FNYEAQ. Data came from immunoSEQ multiplex PCR; TCRdb stores just in-frame clones and leaves some out. The data contain 260,000 or so clones, around nine tenths of them singletons. Study-wide results and limits: The study listed about 150 cytomegalovirus-associated TCR beta chains. Reports described diagnosis of cytomegalovirus status by the classifier as highly specific and sensitive.

This TCR was recovered from a man between 18 and 29 years old in good health and CMV-seronegative. Sequenced sample: PBMCs. The J gene is TRBJ1-6, the V gene TRBV7-6; D possibly corresponds to TRBD1 (6 bases). The CDR3 is CASSPSTGSDSPLHF. CDR3 nucleotides: TGTGCCAGCAGCCCCTCAACAGGGTCGGATTCACCCCTCCACTTT.